These 29 T cell receptor beta chains were all obtained from the same sample, sequenced in a study of blood T cells in healthy people across ages (dated by TCRdb to between 2014 and 2016). Receptor libraries were prepared by 5' RACE. The sequencing machine was an Illumina HiSeq 2500. A second roughly 7 to 11 cycle PCR used a sample-barcoded 5' primer and a J-beta primer mix. The raw public data were reprocessed by TCRdb itself: fastp quality trimming at Q25, MiXCR clonotype calling, in-frame beta chains only. Every distinct CDR3 protein forms one entry, paired with its most common genes and DNA. For this sample the table gives 800,000 to 1,000,000 distinct CDR3 sequences, of which about 48% were detected only once. The ten largest account for 10% to 15% of the sample. Sequencing was performed on blood. These receptors were taken from a man aged 25 to 40 in good health.

The V and J genes are TRBV20-1 and TRBJ2-5, with D unresolved. V was pared by 3 bases and J by 0 bases, with 14 bases between. There are 15 residues in the CDR3. Germline-derived CDR1 and CDR2 are DFQATT and SNEGSKA (reference sequence). The CDR3 protein is CSASGQTPNQETQYF. CDR3 bases: TGCAGTGCTAGCGGGCAGACCCCTAACCAAGAGACCCAGTACTTC.

This clonotype was seen more than once but under ten times. The chain is built from TRBV20-1 and TRBJ2-4; weak D call: TRBD2 (6 bases). Trimming stripped 6 bases from V and 13 bases from J, with 22 bases between. Germline CDR1 DFQATT, CDR2 SNEGSKA (reference sequence). CDR3 length: 13 amino acids. The CDR3 reads CSALTRVSNEQYF. CDR3 DNA sequence: TGCAGTGCACTGACTAGAGTCTCCAATGAGCAGTACTTC.

The gene calls are TRBV29-1 and TRBJ1-1; D is unclear. The CDR3 consists of 12 residues. V was clipped by 1 base and J by 1 base, with 4 bases between them. CDR1 and CDR2 from the germline V gene are SQVTM and ANQGSEA. This CDR3 is CSVEVSNTEAFF. Written as DNA, the CDR3 is TGCAGCGTTGAAGTTTCGAACACTGAAGCTTTCTTT.

This sequence joins TRBV12-3 or TRBV12-4 and TRBJ2-1, with 8 positions matching TRBD2. V was pared by 7 bases and J by 1 base, with 6 bases of the junction left unmatched. This CDR3 contains 15 residues. In DNA form, the CDR3 reads TGTGCCAGCACCTTAGCGGGGAGGTCCTACAATGAGCAGTTCTTC. Its protein product is CASTLAGRSYNEQFF.

The rearrangement links TRBV3-1 to TRBJ1-1; D is perhaps TRBD1 (5 bases). The CDR3 has 14 residues. The germline gives CDR1 LGHDT, CDR2 YNNKEL (reference sequence). Trimming removed 1 base at V and 4 bases at J, with 10 bases between. CDR3 residues: CASSQAGPITEAFF. CDR3 in DNA: TGTGCCAGCAGCCAAGCAGGGCCGATCACTGAAGCTTTCTTT.

Note on this clonotype: The junction and the germline gene differ at one end; a read error may be behind it. This rearrangement joins TRBV5-1 to TRBJ2-7, with a weak D call TRBD1 (6 bases). CDR1 SGHRS and CDR2 YFSETQ come from the germline V gene. The CDR3 is 13 amino acids. The CDR3 DNA reads TGCGCCAGCAGCCGGGACAACCCCTACGGGCAGTACTTC. This gives the protein CASSRDNPYGQYF.

The chain carries TRBV4-2 and TRBJ2-3, with 8 bases aligning to TRBD2. The germline gives CDR1 LGHNA, CDR2 YNFKEQ. Trimming at V came to 0 bases and at J to 4 bases, leaving 9 bases not matched to a gene. The CDR3 contains 17 residues. The CDR3 sequence: CASSQDEAGAAPDTQYF. CDR3 in DNA: TGTGCCAGCAGCCAAGATGAAGCGGGGGCCGCACCAGATACGCAGTATTTT.

The chain recombines TRBV7-9 with TRBJ2-1; unclear D gene. V dropped 5 bases and J dropped 4 bases, with 6 bases sitting between them. Germline lookup yields CDR1 SEHNR and CDR2 FQNEAQ (reference sequence). The CDR3 is 12 residues long. CDR3 residues: CASSARYNEQFF. DNA for the CDR3: TGTGCCAGCAGCGCCCGATACAATGAGCAGTTCTTC.

The rearrangement uses TRBV9 and TRBJ2-3; D is possibly TRBD2 (6 bases). V was clipped by 7 bases and J by 6 bases, with 12 bases between them. The germline gives CDR1 SGDLS, CDR2 YYNGEE. The CDR3 is made up of 12 amino acids. CDR3 coding DNA: TGTGCCAGCGCAACTGCGGGGGATACGCAGTATTTT. Encoded protein: CASATAGDTQYF.

With regard to this clonotype: A much larger clone differs by one base, so this may be a read error. V gene TRBV10-3 combines with J gene TRBJ2-1; D may be TRBD1 or TRBD2 (5 bases each). The CDR3 has 13 amino acids. V lost 10 bases and J lost 9, with 19 bases in between. Germline-derived CDR1 and CDR2 are ENHRY and SYGVKD. The CDR3 DNA reads as TGTGCCACCGAGGGTAGGGGAAACGGTGAGCAGTTCTTC. It is translated as CATEGRGNGEQFF.

In this sample, this clonotype turned up a few times. As DNA, the CDR3 is TGTGCCAGCAGTGAGGATAGGGGTATGGCTCAGCCCCAGCATTTT. Amino acid sequence: CASSEDRGMAQPQHF. The chain recombines TRBV2 with TRBJ1-5, with TRBD1 as a possible D gene (5 bases). Trimming stripped 3 bases from V and 6 bases from J, with 15 bases between. The CDR3 is 15 amino acids. Germline assignment: CDR1 SNHLY and CDR2 FYNNEI.

The chain has TRBV3-1 and TRBJ2-3; no clear D. The CDR3 runs to 16 residues. The V gene lost 6 bases and the J gene lost 0 bases, with 16 bases spanning the gap. Per germline, CDR1 LGHDT and CDR2 YNNKEL (reference sequence). The CDR3 is CASSQRPTASTDTQYF. CDR3 coding DNA: TGTGCCAGCAGTCAACGGCCCACAGCTAGCACAGATACGCAGTATTTT.

The gene calls are TRBV4-1 and TRBJ2-3, with 15 positions matching TRBD2. Germline V gene lookup returns CDR1 MGHRA and CDR2 YSYEKL. The CDR3 has 17 residues. The V gene end was trimmed by 3 bases and the J gene end by 4 bases; junction bases not matched to a gene: 5. The chain's CDR3 is CASSQWTSGGAADTQYF. The CDR3 DNA reads as TGCGCCAGCAGCCAGTGGACTAGCGGGGGGGCAGCAGATACGCAGTATTTT.

CDR3 amino acids: CASSSLAGGPQTQYF. The CDR3, as DNA: TGTGCCAGCAGCTCTCTAGCGGGGGGGCCACAGACCCAGTACTTC. The V and J genes are TRBV7-9 and TRBJ2-7; 12 bases are a match to TRBD2. The last part of the DNA fits TRBJ2-5 better; the J call may be wrong. This CDR3 has 15 residues. Per germline, CDR1 SEHNR and CDR2 FQNEAQ (reference sequence).

This clonotype was detected a few times. J is TRBJ1-3 and V is TRBV7-2; the D gene is possibly TRBD1 (5 bases). Trimming stripped 1 base from V and 4 bases from J, with 17 bases between. Looked up from germline, CDR1 is SGHTA and CDR2 is FQGNSA. This CDR3 has 17 amino acids. CDR3 nucleotide sequence: TGTGCCAGCAGCTTAGGTGGGAGCAGGGCAGGAGGAAACACCATATATTTT. It encodes CASSLGGSRAGGNTIYF. The whole variable domain, filled in from reference TRBV7-2 and TRBJ1-3, reads GAGVSQSPSNKVTEKGKDVELRCDPISGHTALYWYRQSLGQGLEFLIYFQGNSAPDKSGLPSDRFSAERTGGSVSTLTIQRTQQEDSAVYLCASSLGGSRAGGNTIYFGEGSWLTVV.

This clonotype was detected only a few times. The chain recombines TRBV5-1 with TRBJ2-7; perhaps TRBD1 as D (5 bases). CDR3 length equals 16 residues. V was cut by 2 bases and J by 3 bases, with 18 bases left in between. Germline lookup yields CDR1 SGHRS and CDR2 YFSETQ. CDR3 coding DNA: TGCGCCAGCAGCTTAAATATGGACACCTTAAACTACGAGCAGTACTTC. Amino acids: CASSLNMDTLNYEQYF.

Comment on this clonotype: A much larger clonotype is one base distant, so this may be a read error. The chain carries TRBV18 and TRBJ2-7; the D gene is possibly TRBD2 (6 bases). The J call may be wrong; the DNA end is better matched by TRBJ2-5. In germline, CDR1 is KGHSH, CDR2 LQKENI. The CDR3 is 14 amino acids. CDR3 sequence (DNA): TGTGCCAGCTCACCAGCAAGGGGAGGAGAGACCCAGTACTTC. Translating gives CASSPARGGETQYF.

The J gene is TRBJ2-3, the V gene TRBV30; 10 nucleotides align to TRBD2. V was clipped by 3 bases and J by 3 bases; unmatched bases: 3. The CDR3 is 14 residues long. The germline CDR1 and CDR2 sequences are GTSNPN and SVGIG (reference sequence). Written as DNA, the CDR3 is TGTGCCTGGAGAAGCGGGGGGGCGACAGATACGCAGTATTTT. This encodes CAWRSGGATDTQYF.

Only a few counts were recorded for this clonotype. The V and J genes are TRBV18 and TRBJ1-2; D unresolved. Per germline, CDR1 KGHSH and CDR2 LQKENI. This CDR3 has 12 amino acids. Between the trimmed V and J ends, which lost 4 bases and 7 bases, there was a span of 10 bases. The CDR3 loop is CASSLEQLGYTF. Here the CDR3 DNA reads TGTGCCAGCTCACTCGAACAGCTTGGCTACACCTTC.

The table lists this clonotype with many counts. J is TRBJ1-1 and V is TRBV7-2; D may be TRBD1 (5 bases). V shed 5 bases and J shed 0 bases, with 16 bases lying between them. This CDR3 is 16 amino acids long. From germline, CDR1 is SGHTA and CDR2 FQGNSA. The CDR3 DNA reads as TGTGCCAGCAGCCTCGACAGACCGCCCATGAACACTGAAGCTTTCTTT. Its translation is CASSLDRPPMNTEAFF.

V and J are TRBV29-1 and TRBJ1-2; D is unclear. The CDR3 is made up of 17 amino acids. Deletions cut 0 bases from V and 4 bases from J, with 21 bases between. CDR1 is SQVTM and CDR2 is ANQGSEA in the germline V gene. For the CDR3, the DNA is TGCAGCGTTGAAGATCTACCTGGGGTGAGAGGGATCTATGGCTACACCTTC. Residues: CSVEDLPGVRGIYGYTF.

The V and J genes are TRBV10-3 and TRBJ2-7; 13 bases fit TRBD2. Unmatched junction bases numbered 3, after V lost 3 bases and J lost 1 base. The germline V gene has CDR1 ENHRY and CDR2 SYGVKD. The CDR3 has 16 residues. CDR3 sequence reads: CAISDPTSGGSYEQYF. Here the CDR3 DNA reads TGTGCCATCAGTGACCCGACTAGCGGGGGGTCCTACGAGCAGTACTTC.

This sequence joins TRBV4-1 and TRBJ2-3; 10 bases are a match to TRBD2. This CDR3 is built from 16 residues. The V gene end was trimmed by 2 bases and the J gene end by 4 bases; junction bases not matched to a gene: 6. Germline V lookup: CDR1 MGHRA, CDR2 YSYEKL. Here the CDR3 reads CASSQRTSGTPDTQYF. Written as DNA, the CDR3 is TGCGCCAGCAGCCAACGAACTAGCGGGACCCCAGATACGCAGTATTTT.

This clonotype was found a few times. One end of the junction fails to match germline, which may point to a read error. V and J are TRBV20-1 and TRBJ2-7; the D is unclear. Per germline, CDR1 DFQATT and CDR2 SNEGSKA (reference sequence). The CDR3 has 11 residues. The CDR3 protein is CSASRSDEQYF. The CDR3 region has the DNA TGCAGTGCTAGTCGCTCCGACGAGCAGTACTTC.

The table lists this clonotype with a few counts. V and J are TRBV7-2 and TRBJ2-2, with D possibly being TRBD1 (6 bases). The V and J ends lost 1 base and 2 bases respectively, with 11 bases between them. CDR3 length: 16 residues. Per the germline V gene, CDR1 is SGHTA and CDR2 is FQGNSA. CDR3: CASSLGRTANTGELFF. The CDR3 DNA sequence: TGTGCCAGCAGCTTAGGCAGGACAGCTAACACCGGGGAGCTGTTTTTT.

This clonotype was observed a few times. The rearrangement uses TRBV24-1 and TRBJ2-1; D possibly uses TRBD1 or TRBD2 (5 bases each). The V and J ends lost 4 bases and 9 bases respectively, with 21 bases between them. This CDR3 has 16 residues. Germline V CDR1 and CDR2: KGHDR, SFDVKD. The CDR3 is CATSDTHGDGTGEQFF. For the CDR3, the DNA is TGTGCCACCAGTGACACCCACGGGGACGGAACCGGTGAGCAGTTCTTC.

The V call is TRBV27, the J call TRBJ2-7, with TRBD1 identical over 7 bases. V trimming: 0 bases; J trimming: 2 bases; junction bases outside the gene matches: 7. The CDR3 length is 16 residues. The germline V gene encodes CDR1 MNHEY and CDR2 SMNVEV (reference sequence). The CDR3 nucleotides read TGTGCCAGCAGTTTATCGCAGGGGGATTCAACCTACGAGCAGTACTTC. Protein sequence: CASSLSQGDSTYEQYF.

The V call is TRBV7-7, the J call TRBJ2-7; D ambiguous. Trimming pared 6 bases from V and 3 bases from J, leaving 12 bases between. The CDR3 runs 13 residues. CDR1 SSHAT and CDR2 FNYEAQ come from the germline V gene (reference sequence). The CDR3 coding sequence is TGTGCCAGCAGTATAGGACGGCACTACGAGCAGTACTTC. Its protein is CASSIGRHYEQYF.

CDR3 loop: CSARDIVGGQPQHF. CDR3 sequence (DNA): TGCAGTGCTAGAGATATTGTGGGCGGACAGCCCCAGCATTTT. This sequence joins TRBV20-1 and TRBJ1-5; D is undetermined. CDR1 DFQATT and CDR2 SNEGSKA come from the germline V gene (reference sequence). The CDR3 sequence is 14 residues long. V gave up 0 bases and J gave up 7 bases, with 13 bases separating them.